The entry that follows covers one T cell receptor beta chain sequence. Germline CDR1 is SGDLS and CDR2 is YYNGEE. The CDR3 has 12 amino acids. Germline trimming cut 4 bases from V and 6 bases from J; bases unmatched to any gene: 2. This entry is derived from a study of shared clonotypes between healthy human individuals. Authors' processing steps: ImmunoSEQ supplied junction-only sequences lacking quality scores, so filtering was different. Generated by immunoSEQ multiplex PCR, the TCRdb table keeps only in-frame clones and is missing some. Clone size and V and J calls were adopted from that table, with D and trimming inferred from the DNA. Here the sample spans around 2.5 million clones, more than 85% being singletons. The study drew its donors from healthy HIV-negative adults without recent acute infections or vaccinations.

This TCR was recovered from a man aged 18 to 30 in good health. Some clones in this sample may be carry-over from other donors' samples. The material sequenced was naive CD4+ T cells from PBMCs. Subset indicated: CD45RA+ positively selected. The rearrangement links TRBV9 to TRBJ1-2, with 8 bases matching TRBD1. The CDR3 bases are TGTGCCAGCAGCCTGACAGGGGATGGCTACACCTTC. This gives the protein CASSLTGDGYTF. Full variable domain (remainder filled in from reference TRBV9 and TRBJ1-2): DSGVTQTPKHLITATGQRVTLRCSPRSGDLSVYWYQQSLDQGLQFLIQYYNGEERAKGNILERFSAQQFPDLHSELNLSSLELGDSALYFCASSLTGDGYTFGSGTRLTVV.